This T cell receptor beta chain was sequenced during a study of cytomegalovirus exposure and HLA in healthy donors. Profiled with immunoSEQ multiplex PCR; TCRdb holds only in-frame clones, not every one. The table shows 250,000 to 350,000 clones, with 88% occurring only once. Trimming shortened V by 0 bases and J by 7 bases, and 7 bases separated the two germline ends. From germline, CDR1 is LNHDA and CDR2 SQIVND (reference sequence). The length of the CDR3 is 13 residues. This chain joins TRBV19 and TRBJ1-5; D gene uncertain. The specimen sequenced was PBMCs. This sequence was found in a man aged 30-40 years in good health and CMV-seronegative. The CDR3 DNA sequence: TGTGCCAGTAGTATAGAATCCCAGCAGCCCCAGCATTTT. It is translated as CASSIESQQPQHF.